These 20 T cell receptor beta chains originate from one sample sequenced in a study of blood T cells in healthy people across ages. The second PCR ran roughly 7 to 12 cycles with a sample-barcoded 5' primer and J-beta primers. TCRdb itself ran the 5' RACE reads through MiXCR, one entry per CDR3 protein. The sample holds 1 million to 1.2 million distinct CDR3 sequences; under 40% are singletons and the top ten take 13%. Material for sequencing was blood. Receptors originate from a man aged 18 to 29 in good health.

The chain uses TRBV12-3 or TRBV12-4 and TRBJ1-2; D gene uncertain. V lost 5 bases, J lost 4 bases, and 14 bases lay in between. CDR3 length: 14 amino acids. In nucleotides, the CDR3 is TGTGCCAGCAGTCCTCCTGACCGGTTCTATGGCTACACCTTC. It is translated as CASSPPDRFYGYTF.

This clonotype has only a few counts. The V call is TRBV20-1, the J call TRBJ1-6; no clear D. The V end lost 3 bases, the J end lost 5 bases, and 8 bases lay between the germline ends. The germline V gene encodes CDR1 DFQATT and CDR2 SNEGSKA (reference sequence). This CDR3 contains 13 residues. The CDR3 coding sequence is TGCAGTGCTAGTGGTCTAGATAATTCACCCCTCCACTTT. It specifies CSASGLDNSPLHF.

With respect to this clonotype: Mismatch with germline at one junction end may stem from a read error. The CDR3 bases are TGTGCCGTCGACGGGGGGTTTAACTATGACTACACCTTC. Its translation: CAVDGGFNYDYTF. The V call is TRBV10-3, the J call TRBJ1-2; D might be TRBD1 (5 bases). Germline V gene data show CDR1 as ENHRY and CDR2 as SYGVKD. The CDR3 length is 13 residues.

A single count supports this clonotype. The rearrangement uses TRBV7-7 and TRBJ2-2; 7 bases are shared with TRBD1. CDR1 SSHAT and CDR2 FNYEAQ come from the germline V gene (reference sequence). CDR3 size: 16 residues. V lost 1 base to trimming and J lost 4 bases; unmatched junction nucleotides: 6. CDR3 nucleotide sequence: TGTGCCAGCAGCTTAGGAACGGGACAGCTCACCGGGGAGCTGTTTTTT. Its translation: CASSLGTGQLTGELFF.

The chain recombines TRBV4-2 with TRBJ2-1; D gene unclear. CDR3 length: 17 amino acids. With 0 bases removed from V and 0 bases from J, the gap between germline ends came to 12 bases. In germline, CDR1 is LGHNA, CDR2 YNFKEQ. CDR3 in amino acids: CASSQDWVRSSYNEQFF. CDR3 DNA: TGTGCCAGCAGCCAAGATTGGGTCAGGAGCTCCTACAATGAGCAGTTCTTC.

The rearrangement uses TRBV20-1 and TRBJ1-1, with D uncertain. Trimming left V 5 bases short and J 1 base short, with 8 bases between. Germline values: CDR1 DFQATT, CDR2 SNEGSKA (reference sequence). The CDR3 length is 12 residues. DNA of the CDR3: TGCAGTGCTTGTGGGAAGAACACTGAAGCTTTCTTT. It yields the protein CSACGKNTEAFF.

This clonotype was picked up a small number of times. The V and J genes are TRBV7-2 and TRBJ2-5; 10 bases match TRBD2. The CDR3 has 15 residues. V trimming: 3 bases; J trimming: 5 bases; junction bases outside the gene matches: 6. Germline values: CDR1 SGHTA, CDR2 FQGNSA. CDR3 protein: CASSFSSGGVETQYF. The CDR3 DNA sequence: TGTGCCAGCAGCTTTTCTAGCGGGGGAGTTGAGACCCAGTACTTC. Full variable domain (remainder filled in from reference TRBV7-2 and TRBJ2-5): GAGVSQSPSNKVTEKGKDVELRCDPISGHTALYWYRQSLGQGLEFLIYFQGNSAPDKSGLPSDRFSAERTGGSVSTLTIQRTQQEDSAVYLCASSFSSGGVETQYFGPGTRLLVL.

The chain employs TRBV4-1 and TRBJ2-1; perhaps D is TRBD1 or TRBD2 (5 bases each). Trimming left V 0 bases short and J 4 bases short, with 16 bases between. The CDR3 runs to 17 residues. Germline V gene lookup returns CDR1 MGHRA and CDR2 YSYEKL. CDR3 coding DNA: TGCGCCAGCAGCCAAGAACCTCTCGAGGGGCCGTACAATGAGCAGTTCTTC. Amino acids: CASSQEPLEGPYNEQFF.

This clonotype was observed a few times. CDR3 protein: CASRFLQAYSNQPQHF. The CDR3 region has the DNA TGTGCCAGCAGGTTCTTACAGGCTTATAGCAATCAGCCCCAGCATTTT. The genes are TRBV2 and TRBJ1-5; D possibly corresponds to TRBD1 (5 bases). The V gene lost 6 bases and the J gene lost 0 bases, with 15 bases spanning the gap. Germline lookup yields CDR1 SNHLY and CDR2 FYNNEI. The CDR3 has 16 amino acids.

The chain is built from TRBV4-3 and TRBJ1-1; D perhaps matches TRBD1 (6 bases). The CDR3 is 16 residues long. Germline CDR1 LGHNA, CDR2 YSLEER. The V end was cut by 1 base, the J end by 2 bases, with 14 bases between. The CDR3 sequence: CASSQGTDSENTEAFF. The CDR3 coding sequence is TGCGCCAGCAGCCAAGGGACGGACAGCGAAAACACTGAAGCTTTCTTT.

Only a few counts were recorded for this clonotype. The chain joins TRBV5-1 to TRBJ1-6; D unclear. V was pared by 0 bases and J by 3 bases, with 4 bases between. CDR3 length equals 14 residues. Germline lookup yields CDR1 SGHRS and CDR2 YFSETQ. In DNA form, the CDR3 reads TGCGCCAGCAGCTTGGAAGTCTATAATTCACCCCTCCACTTT. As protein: CASSLEVYNSPLHF.

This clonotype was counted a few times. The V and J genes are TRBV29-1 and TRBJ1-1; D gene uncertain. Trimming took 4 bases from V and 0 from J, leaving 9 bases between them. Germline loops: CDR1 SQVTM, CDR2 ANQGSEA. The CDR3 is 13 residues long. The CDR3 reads CSVVSTLNTEAFF. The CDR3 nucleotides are TGCAGCGTTGTTTCTACACTGAACACTGAAGCTTTCTTT. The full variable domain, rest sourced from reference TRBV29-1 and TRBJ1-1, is SAVISQKPSRDICQRGTSLTIQCQVDSQVTMMFWYRQQPGQSLTLIATANQGSEATYESGFVIDKFPISRPNLTFSTLTVSNMSPEDSSIYLCSVVSTLNTEAFFGQGTRLTVV.

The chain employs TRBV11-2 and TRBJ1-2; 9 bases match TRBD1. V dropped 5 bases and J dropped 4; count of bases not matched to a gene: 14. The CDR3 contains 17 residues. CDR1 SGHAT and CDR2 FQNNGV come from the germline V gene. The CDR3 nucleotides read TGTGCCAGCAGCCGAGGGACAGGGACTAATTATTTCTATGGCTACACCTTC. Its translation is CASSRGTGTNYFYGYTF.

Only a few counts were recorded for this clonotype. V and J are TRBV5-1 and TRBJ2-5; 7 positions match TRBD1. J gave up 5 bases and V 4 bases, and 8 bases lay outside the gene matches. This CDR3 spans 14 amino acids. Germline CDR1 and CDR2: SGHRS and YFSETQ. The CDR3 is CASSPPTGFETQYF. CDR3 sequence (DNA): TGCGCCAGCAGCCCACCGACAGGGTTCGAGACCCAGTACTTC. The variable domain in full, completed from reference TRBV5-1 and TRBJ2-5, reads KAGVTQTPRYLIKTRGQQVTLSCSPISGHRSVSWYQQTPGQGLQFLFEYFSETQRNKGNFPGRFSGRQFSNSRSEMNVSTLELGDSALYLCASSPPTGFETQYFGPGTRLLVL.

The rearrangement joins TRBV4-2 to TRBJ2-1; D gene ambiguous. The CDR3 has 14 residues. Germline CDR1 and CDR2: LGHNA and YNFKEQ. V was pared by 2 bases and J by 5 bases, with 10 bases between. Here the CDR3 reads CASSQKRANNEQFF. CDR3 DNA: TGTGCCAGCAGCCAAAAACGCGCCAACAATGAGCAGTTCTTC.

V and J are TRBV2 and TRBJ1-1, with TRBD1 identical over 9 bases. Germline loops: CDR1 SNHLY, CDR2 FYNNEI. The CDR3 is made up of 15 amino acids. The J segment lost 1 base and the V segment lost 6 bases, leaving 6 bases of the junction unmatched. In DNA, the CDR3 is TGTGCCAGCAGATTAACACAGGGGGCGAACACTGAAGCTTTCTTT. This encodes CASRLTQGANTEAFF.

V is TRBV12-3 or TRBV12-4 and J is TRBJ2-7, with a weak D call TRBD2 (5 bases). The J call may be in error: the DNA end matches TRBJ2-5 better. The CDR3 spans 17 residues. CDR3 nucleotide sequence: TGTGCCAGCAGTTTAGAGAAACTAAACTCGGGGAAAGAGACCCAGTACTTC. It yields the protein CASSLEKLNSGKETQYF.

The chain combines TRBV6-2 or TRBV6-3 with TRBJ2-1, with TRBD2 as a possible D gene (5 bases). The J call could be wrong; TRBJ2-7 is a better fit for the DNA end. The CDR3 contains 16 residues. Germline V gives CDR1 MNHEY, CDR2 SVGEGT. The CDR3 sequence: CASSYSAESSYNEQYF. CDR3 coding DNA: TGTGCCAGCAGTTACTCAGCGGAAAGCTCCTACAATGAGCAGTACTTC.

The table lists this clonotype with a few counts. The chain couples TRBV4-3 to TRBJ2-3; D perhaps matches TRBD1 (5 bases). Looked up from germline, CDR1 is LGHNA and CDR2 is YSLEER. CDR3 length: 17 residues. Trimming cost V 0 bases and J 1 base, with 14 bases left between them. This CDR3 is CASSQDVTGQGTDTQYF. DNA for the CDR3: TGCGCCAGCAGCCAAGATGTGACCGGACAAGGCACAGATACGCAGTATTTT.

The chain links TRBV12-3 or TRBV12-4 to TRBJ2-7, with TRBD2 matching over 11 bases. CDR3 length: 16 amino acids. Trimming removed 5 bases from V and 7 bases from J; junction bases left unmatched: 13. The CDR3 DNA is TGTGCCAGCAGTCCCTCGGGACTAGCGGTCTACAATGAGCAGTACTTC. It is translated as CASSPSGLAVYNEQYF.